Shown below are 31 T cell receptor beta chains from a single sample sequenced in a study of spatial heterogeneity in lung cancer. Each CDR3 protein gets one entry after TCRdb re-called the 5' RACE reads with MiXCR. The sample shows tens of thousands of distinct CDR3 sequences, nearly 9% of them seen only once. Time point meaning: blood at routine non-recurrence follow-up after resection. Source: PBMCs, taken at follow-up. Source of these receptors: a female donor with early-stage non-small cell lung cancer.

The chain joins TRBV20-1 to TRBJ2-1, with D possibly being TRBD2 (6 bases). The CDR3 is 16 residues long. V lost 6 bases and J lost 2, with 20 bases in between. Germline-derived CDR1 and CDR2 are DFQATT and SNEGSKA (reference sequence). The CDR3 DNA follows: TGCAGTGCCACGCGCCCCGGGAGAGGGACCTACAATGAGCAGTTCTTC. Protein sequence: CSATRPGRGTYNEQFF.

This clonotype was detected only a few times. CDR3 DNA sequence: TGCAGCATCGACAGGCACCAAGAGACCCAGTACTTC. Protein: CSIDRHQETQYF. The V gene is TRBV29-1, the J gene TRBJ2-5, with a possible D match to TRBD1 (6 bases). The CDR3 sequence is 12 residues long. Germline loops: CDR1 SQVTM, CDR2 ANQGSEA. The V end was cut by 8 bases, the J end by 0 bases, with 10 bases between.

V is TRBV7-3 and J is TRBJ2-1; D is uncertain. V dropped 2 bases and J dropped 8 bases, with 7 bases sitting between them. CDR3 length: 12 residues. CDR1 and CDR2 (germline): SGHTA, FQGTGA. The CDR3 is CASSLFGYEQFF. Here the CDR3 DNA reads TGTGCCAGCAGCTTATTTGGCTATGAGCAGTTCTTC.

This clonotype was picked up many times. The chain joins TRBV27 to TRBJ2-7; weak D call: TRBD1 (6 bases). The germline V gene encodes CDR1 MNHEY and CDR2 SMNVEV (reference sequence). V lost 2 bases and J lost 2, with 16 bases in between. This CDR3 region has 16 residues. CDR3 nucleotides: TGTGCCAGCAGTTTACGGCAGGGGTTAGACGCCTACGAGCAGTACTTC. It codes for CASSLRQGLDAYEQYF.

The sample holds many counts of this clonotype. The chain combines TRBV3-1 with TRBJ2-1; 9 nucleotides agree with TRBD2. Germline lookup yields CDR1 LGHDT and CDR2 YNNKEL (reference sequence). Unmatched junction bases numbered 3, after V lost 1 base and J lost 2 bases. This CDR3 comprises 16 residues. CDR3 residues: CASSQASGNTYNEQFF. The CDR3, as DNA: TGTGCCAGCAGCCAAGCTAGCGGGAACACCTACAATGAGCAGTTCTTC.

This clonotype was recorded many times. The rearrangement links TRBV28 to TRBJ2-4; D perhaps matches TRBD1 (6 bases). The germline V gene encodes CDR1 MDHEN and CDR2 SYDVKM. This CDR3 comprises 12 residues. The ends were cut back, 5 bases at V and 9 bases at J, with 11 bases in the middle. The CDR3 nucleotides are TGTGCCAGCAGTCAGGGGTACCCCATTCAGTACTTC. As protein: CASSQGYPIQYF.

This clonotype was found many times. CDR3 coding DNA: TGTGCCAGCAGTGAGATGGGAGGAGGGGGAGAGACCCAGTACTTC. The encoded protein is CASSEMGGGGETQYF. V gene TRBV25-1 combines with J gene TRBJ2-5; D may be TRBD1 or TRBD2 (6 bases each). The CDR3 has 15 residues. CDR1 and CDR2 from the germline V gene are MGHDK and SYGVNS. Trimming took off 3 bases at V and 4 bases at J, with 15 bases between the two ends.

There are a few counts of this clonotype. The rearrangement uses TRBV6-6 and TRBJ1-2; D is uncertain. Germline CDR1 and CDR2: MNHNY and SVGAGI (reference sequence). Deletions cut 5 bases from V and 6 bases from J, with 10 bases between. The CDR3 totals 12 residues. For the CDR3, the DNA is TGTGCCAGCAGTCTTCCCGGGAATGGCTACACCTTC. It specifies CASSLPGNGYTF.

In this sample, this clonotype turned up many times. The chain joins TRBV10-2 to TRBJ1-2; D is ambiguous. Germline V gene data show CDR1 as WSHSY and CDR2 as SAAADI. The CDR3 sequence is 12 residues long. Trimming left V 4 bases short and J 8 bases short, with 11 bases between. CDR3 region: CASSGRRDGYTF. The CDR3 coding sequence is TGCGCCAGCAGTGGACGACGAGACGGCTACACCTTC.

The rearrangement links TRBV11-2 to TRBJ1-3, with 10 bases fitting TRBD1. V shed 8 bases, J shed 3 bases, and the junction held 7 bases outside the gene matches. CDR1 SGHAT and CDR2 FQNNGV come from the germline V gene. The CDR3 consists of 15 residues. CDR3 sequence reads: CASLRDRGRGNTIYF. CDR3 sequence (DNA): TGTGCCAGCCTCCGGGACAGGGGTCGTGGAAACACCATATATTTT.

This clonotype was picked up many times. The V call is TRBV28, the J call TRBJ1-4; the D is unclear. The CDR3 covers 14 residues. Germline values: CDR1 MDHEN, CDR2 SYDVKM. V was clipped by 4 bases and J by 4 bases, with 10 bases between them. The CDR3 protein is CASSSGPLNEKLFF. The DNA for the CDR3 is TGTGCCAGCAGTTCCGGGCCGCTTAATGAAAAACTGTTTTTT.

This clonotype was seen repeatedly, ten times or more. This chain connects TRBV18 to TRBJ1-2, with unresolved D. Trimming left V 3 bases short and J 10 bases short, with 18 bases between. In germline, CDR1 is KGHSH, CDR2 LQKENI. CDR3 size: 14 residues. CDR3 sequence reads: CASSPVDSSRDYTF. The DNA of the CDR3 is TGTGCCAGCTCACCTGTGGACTCTAGTCGTGACTACACCTTC.

This clonotype was seen at least ten times. The chain is built from TRBV5-1 and TRBJ2-7; D is perhaps TRBD2 (5 bases). The CDR3 has 13 amino acids. Germline CDR1 SGHRS, CDR2 YFSETQ. V lost 2 bases to trimming and J lost 5 bases, with 11 bases between them. The CDR3 nucleotides read TGCGCCAGCAGCTTCCGAGACGGGAACGAGCAGTACTTC. Encoded protein: CASSFRDGNEQYF.

This clonotype was seen repeatedly, ten times or more. The V call is TRBV15, the J call TRBJ2-1; 9 bases agree with TRBD2. Trimming at V came to 5 bases and at J to 6 bases, leaving 5 bases not matched to a gene. This CDR3 comprises 14 residues. CDR1 and CDR2 from the germline V gene are LNHNV and YYDKDF (reference sequence). CDR3 DNA sequence: TGTGCCACCAGCGTCCGCGGGAGGGTCAATGAGCAGTTCTTC. It specifies CATSVRGRVNEQFF.

This clonotype was detected ten times or more. The V and J genes are TRBV29-1 and TRBJ1-5; 7 nucleotides match TRBD1. This CDR3 spans 14 amino acids. Germline V lookup: CDR1 SQVTM, CDR2 ANQGSEA. This CDR3 reads CRIFISRGNQPQHF. CDR3 sequence (DNA): TGCAGAATCTTTATTAGCAGGGGGAACCAGCCCCAGCATTTT. Based on the CDR3 plus reference TRBV29-1 and TRBJ1-5, the full variable domain is SAVISQKPSRDICQRGTSLTIQCQVDSQVTMMFWYRQQPGQSLTLIATANQGSEATYESGFVIDKFPISRPNLTFSTLTVSNMSPEDSSIYLCRIFISRGNQPQHFGDGTRLSIL.

Only a few counts were recorded for this clonotype. The chain recombines TRBV5-4 with TRBJ1-6, with D perhaps TRBD1 (5 bases). The CDR3 loop spans 15 amino acids. The V end lost 4 bases, the J end lost 7 bases, and 15 bases lay between the germline ends. The germline V gene has CDR1 SGHNT and CDR2 YYREEE (reference sequence). The CDR3 loop is CASSGRGGVNSPLHF. CDR3 in DNA: TGTGCCAGCAGCGGCCGGGGGGGGGTAAATTCACCCCTCCACTTT.

The gene calls are TRBV5-1 and TRBJ2-7; 11 nucleotides match TRBD1. The CDR3 loop spans 14 amino acids. V shed 5 bases, J shed 4 bases, and the junction held 5 bases outside the gene matches. Per germline, CDR1 SGHRS and CDR2 YFSETQ. The CDR3: CASRTGTGGYEQYF. The CDR3, as DNA: TGCGCCAGCAGGACCGGGACAGGGGGATACGAGCAGTACTTC. Full variable domain (rest looked up from reference TRBV5-1 and TRBJ2-7): KAGVTQTPRYLIKTRGQQVTLSCSPISGHRSVSWYQQTPGQGLQFLFEYFSETQRNKGNFPGRFSGRQFSNSRSEMNVSTLELGDSALYLCASRTGTGGYEQYFGPGTRLTVT.

At least ten counts were recorded for this clonotype. V usage is TRBV7-3 and J usage is TRBJ1-2, with TRBD1 matching over 7 bases. V was clipped by 0 bases and J by 0 bases; unmatched bases: 1. Germline V gene data show CDR1 as SGHTA and CDR2 as FQGTGA. This CDR3 is built from 15 residues. The CDR3 nucleotides read TGTGCCAGCAGCTTAACCGGGACAGCTAACTATGGCTACACCTTC. It specifies CASSLTGTANYGYTF.

The rearrangement uses TRBV12-3 or TRBV12-4 and TRBJ2-4; TRBD1 or TRBD2 may be the D gene (5 bases each). The CDR3 totals 14 residues. Between the trimmed V and J ends, which lost 3 bases and 6 bases, there was a span of 12 bases. CDR3 residues: CASSLGRELNIQYF. The CDR3 bases are TGTGCCAGCAGTTTGGGCAGGGAGTTAAACATTCAGTACTTC.

This clonotype was observed at least ten times. CDR3 loop: CAIWNSLNEQFF. CDR3 nucleotides: TGTGCCATCTGGAACTCCTTAAATGAGCAGTTCTTC. This chain uses TRBV10-3 with TRBJ2-1; D is uncertain. CDR1 is ENHRY and CDR2 is SYGVKD in the germline V gene. This CDR3 is 12 amino acids long. Trimming left V 8 bases short and J 7 bases short, with 12 bases between.

The table lists this clonotype with many counts. This chain joins TRBV29-1 and TRBJ1-5; no firm D call. The ends were cut back, 5 bases at V and 2 bases at J, with 10 bases in the middle. The CDR3 is made up of 13 amino acids. Germline V CDR1 and CDR2: SQVTM, ANQGSEA. CDR3: CSVTQDGNQPQHF. CDR3 DNA sequence: TGCAGCGTTACGCAGGACGGCAATCAGCCCCAGCATTTT.

Only a few counts were recorded for this clonotype. This chain joins TRBV29-1 and TRBJ1-1; tentatively, D is TRBD1 (5 bases). Germline V gene sequence: CDR1 SQVTM, CDR2 ANQGSEA. The germline V and J ends were trimmed by 4 bases and 4 bases, with 16 bases remaining between them. This CDR3 has 14 residues. Here the CDR3 reads CSVAPWQGGTEAFF. The CDR3 nucleotides read TGCAGCGTTGCCCCATGGCAGGGAGGCACTGAAGCTTTCTTT.

Many counts were recorded for this clonotype. The chain couples TRBV28 to TRBJ1-5; D perhaps matches TRBD1 (5 bases). The length of the CDR3 is 16 residues. V was pared by 10 bases and J by 6 bases, with 25 bases between. Germline loops: CDR1 MDHEN, CDR2 SYDVKM. For the CDR3, the DNA is TGTGCCACTCAGTTTATGAGTGGGGGAAGAGGTCAGCCCCAGCATTTT. It specifies CATQFMSGGRGQPQHF.

Ten or more counts support this clonotype. In DNA form, the CDR3 reads TGCAGCGTTGGAGAAGTTGGCGAGCAGTACTTC. It codes for CSVGEVGEQYF. The V and J genes are TRBV29-1 and TRBJ2-7; the D is unclear. Trimming removed 4 bases from V and 6 bases from J, with 10 bases in between. The CDR3 consists of 11 residues. Germline V gives CDR1 SQVTM, CDR2 ANQGSEA.

The rearrangement links TRBV29-1 to TRBJ1-1, with 8 bases identical to TRBD1. V lost 2 bases to trimming and J lost 6 bases; unmatched junction nucleotides: 5. Per the germline V gene, CDR1 is SQVTM and CDR2 is ANQGSEA. CDR3 length: 13 residues. The CDR3 region is CSVERGQGPEAFF. The CDR3 DNA follows: TGCAGCGTTGAAAGAGGACAGGGCCCTGAAGCTTTCTTT.

Many counts were recorded for this clonotype. J is TRBJ2-1 and V is TRBV4-1; TRBD1 matches 9 bases. This CDR3 region has 16 residues. The ends lost 0 bases at V and 7 bases at J; junction bases unmatched: 7. The germline V gene encodes CDR1 MGHRA and CDR2 YSYEKL. The CDR3 is CASSQDGTGLGNEQFF. DNA for the CDR3: TGCGCCAGCAGCCAAGATGGGACAGGGTTGGGGAATGAGCAGTTCTTC.

The table lists this clonotype with a few counts. This sequence joins TRBV5-1 and TRBJ2-1; D ambiguous. The CDR3 has 15 residues. Trimming stripped 0 bases from V and 4 bases from J, with 11 bases between. From germline, CDR1 is SGHRS and CDR2 YFSETQ. CDR3 DNA sequence: TGCGCCAGCAGCTTGGCGTTGGGCAGGTACAATGAGCAGTTCTTC. Translating it yields CASSLALGRYNEQFF.

This clonotype was seen at least ten times. The rearrangement links TRBV2 to TRBJ2-5; D ambiguous. The length of the CDR3 is 11 residues. From germline, CDR1 is SNHLY and CDR2 FYNNEI. V was clipped by 0 bases and J by 13 bases, with 9 bases between them. The CDR3 region has the DNA TGTGCCAGCAGTGAAGCTACCGCCGGGTACTTC. It codes for CASSEATAGYF.

As concerns this clonotype: A much larger clone is a single base away; this may be a read error. Here the CDR3 DNA reads TGTGCCAGCATCCCCCCCGGCGGGAATGAGCAGTCCTTC. It yields the protein CASIPPGGNEQSF. V usage is TRBV27 and J usage is TRBJ2-1; D may be TRBD2 (6 bases). The CDR3 extends over 13 amino acids. CDR1 is MNHEY, CDR2 SMNVEV, per germline (reference sequence).

This chain connects TRBV27 to TRBJ2-6, with D unresolved. Germline V gene sequence: CDR1 MNHEY, CDR2 SMNVEV (reference sequence). V was pared by 3 bases and J by 2 bases, with 8 bases between. The CDR3 extends over 15 amino acids. CDR3 coding DNA: TGTGCCAGCAGTTTTACCAGGACTGGGGCCAACGTCCTGACTTTC. Its translation: CASSFTRTGANVLTF.

In its sample, this clonotype was seen many times. This chain joins TRBV28 and TRBJ1-6; TRBD1 matches 8 bases. Germline-derived CDR1 and CDR2 are MDHEN and SYDVKM. The J segment lost 9 bases and the V segment lost 5 bases, leaving 9 bases of the junction unmatched. The CDR3 loop spans 15 amino acids. This CDR3 is CASSQSTGAVSPLHF. CDR3 coding DNA: TGTGCCAGCAGTCAATCGACAGGGGCGGTTTCACCCCTCCACTTT.